These 13 T cell receptor beta chains originate from one sample sequenced in a study of low-dose radiotherapy and immunotherapy resistance in tumors. Documented time point: before trial treatment. TRAV- and TRBV-specific primers primed first-strand cDNA, covering alpha and beta chains. Using a constant-region primer together with a V-primer adapter, TCRs were subjected to around 20 PCR cycles of amplification. TCRdb redid the calling of the reads with MiXCR, one entry per CDR3 protein. The sample yields about 82,000 distinct CDR3 sequences, 18% seen once. Sample: PBMCs, taken before treatment. The receptors come from a male donor with prostate cancer.

This clonotype was seen more than once but under ten times. This rearrangement joins TRBV9 to TRBJ2-7; tentatively, D is TRBD1 (6 bases). The CDR3 sequence is 14 residues long. The germline V and J ends were trimmed by 4 bases and 2 bases, with 13 bases remaining between them. The V gene's germline CDR1 is SGDLS and CDR2 YYNGEE. CDR3 region: CASSNGGGPYEQYF. The CDR3 bases are TGTGCCAGCAGCAACGGTGGGGGCCCCTACGAGCAGTACTTC.

Many counts were recorded for this clonotype. The rearrangement joins TRBV6-2 or TRBV6-3 to TRBJ2-1, with 11 bases identical to TRBD2. The junction had 11 bases not matched to a gene; V was cut back by 7 bases and J by 0 bases. Germline values: CDR1 MNHEY, CDR2 SVGEGT. The CDR3 extends over 18 amino acids. This chain's CDR3 is CASKGTSGGSYSYNEQFF. CDR3 bases: TGTGCCAGCAAGGGGACTAGCGGTGGGTCATACTCCTACAATGAGCAGTTCTTC.

This clonotype was picked up many times. The chain employs TRBV5-1 and TRBJ2-5; no reliable D call. Trimming stripped 0 bases from V and 5 bases from J, with 2 bases between. Germline V gives CDR1 SGHRS, CDR2 YFSETQ. The CDR3 covers 11 residues. The CDR3 region is CASSLEETQYF. Here the CDR3 DNA reads TGCGCCAGCAGCTTGGAGGAGACCCAGTACTTC.

About this clonotype: A far bigger clonotype differs at one base, so this is likely a read error. J is TRBJ1-1 and V is TRBV7-2; D may be TRBD1 (5 bases). The V gene's germline CDR1 is SGHTA and CDR2 FQGNSA. The CDR3 extends over 16 amino acids. The V end was cut by 5 bases, the J end by 7 bases, with 23 bases between. CDR3 DNA sequence: TGTGCCAGCAGCACAGACCACAGGAGCTGGTTTGGTGAAGCTTTCTTT. It encodes CASSTDHRSWFGEAFF.

V usage is TRBV5-5 and J usage is TRBJ1-6, with a tentative D call TRBD1 (5 bases). From germline, CDR1 is SGHKS and CDR2 YYEKEE (reference sequence). This CDR3 contains 15 residues. V lost 4 bases and J lost 8, with 16 bases in between. The CDR3 protein is CASSNRGRGDSPLHF. For the CDR3, the DNA is TGTGCCAGCAGCAACCGGGGCCGTGGGGATTCACCCCTCCACTTT.

V gene TRBV24-1 combines with J gene TRBJ2-3, with 9 nucleotides matching TRBD2. The CDR3 has 17 residues. Germline V gene sequence: CDR1 KGHDR, CDR2 SFDVKD. Trimming cost V 4 bases and J 3 bases; bases outside gene matches: 10. The CDR3 region has the DNA TGTGCCACCAGTGACCCGAACCCAAGCGGGGGGACAGATACGCAGTATTTT. It yields the protein CATSDPNPSGGTDTQYF.

This clonotype was found many times. This sequence joins TRBV12-3 or TRBV12-4 and TRBJ2-4; 8 bases line up with TRBD1. Germline trimming cut 5 bases from V and 8 bases from J; bases unmatched to any gene: 5. There are 13 residues in the CDR3. The CDR3 region is CASSDRGIDIQYF. CDR3 DNA: TGTGCCAGCAGTGACAGGGGTATTGACATTCAGTACTTC.

This clonotype was seen at least ten times. Its ends do not fully match the called genes, so a read error is possible. The chain is built from TRBV5-1 and TRBJ2-2; D uncertain. This CDR3 has 13 residues. Germline loops: CDR1 SGHRS, CDR2 YFSETQ. The CDR3 sequence is CASSLDNTGELFF. CDR3 sequence (DNA): TGTGCCAGCAGCTTAGATAACACCGGGGAGCTGTTTTTT.

The sample holds many counts of this clonotype. The J gene is TRBJ2-4, the V gene TRBV3-1; 8 bases are shared with TRBD2. The CDR3 contains 15 residues. Germline V gives CDR1 LGHDT, CDR2 YNNKEL (reference sequence). J gave up 3 bases and V 2 bases, and 3 bases lay outside the gene matches. The CDR3 region has the DNA TGTGCCAGCAGCCAATCCAGCGGGGGCAAAAACATTCAGTACTTC. Translated, it gives CASSQSSGGKNIQYF.

This clonotype has at least ten counts. The rearrangement uses TRBV6-2 or TRBV6-3 and TRBJ2-2; D may be TRBD1 (6 bases). This CDR3 is built from 14 residues. Per germline, CDR1 MNHEY and CDR2 SVGEGT. V lost 5 bases to trimming and J lost 6 bases, with 13 bases between them. CDR3 bases: TGTGCCAGCAGTGATTGGGGGCATTCCGGGGAGCTGTTTTTT. It specifies CASSDWGHSGELFF.

This clonotype was picked up many times. This chain links TRBV11-2 with TRBJ2-7; D is possibly TRBD2 (5 bases). The CDR3 extends over 14 amino acids. V lost 1 base to trimming and J lost 1 base, with 8 bases between them. Germline V lookup: CDR1 SGHAT, CDR2 FQNNGV. This CDR3 is CASSLVRGSYEQYF. CDR3 coding DNA: TGTGCCAGCAGCTTAGTTCGGGGTTCCTACGAGCAGTACTTC.

This clonotype was counted many times. This chain connects TRBV15 to TRBJ1-5; D not certain. Trimming stripped 0 bases from V and 4 bases from J, with 1 base between. The CDR3 spans 12 residues. Germline V gene lookup returns CDR1 LNHNV and CDR2 YYDKDF (reference sequence). The CDR3 spells CATSRDNQPQHF. For the CDR3, the DNA is TGTGCCACCAGCAGAGATAATCAGCCCCAGCATTTT. Looking up the rest from reference TRBV15 and TRBJ1-5 gives the full variable domain: DAMVIQNPRYQVTQFGKPVTLSCSQTLNHNVMYWYQQKSSQAPKLLFHYYDKDFNNEADTPDNFQSRRPNTSFCFLDIRSPGLGDTAMYLCATSRDNQPQHFGDGTRLSIL.

This sequence joins TRBV29-1 and TRBJ1-5; no firm D call. The V end lost 2 bases, the J end lost 3 bases, and 8 bases lay between the germline ends. The CDR3 runs 13 residues. The germline CDR1 and CDR2 sequences are SQVTM and ANQGSEA. The CDR3 sequence is CSVEKGPNQPQHF. The CDR3 coding sequence is TGCAGCGTTGAAAAGGGTCCCAATCAGCCCCAGCATTTT.